The rows below give T cell receptor beta chains drawn from one sample of a study of CD8 T cells in ankylosing spondylitis. TCRdb redid the calling of the 5' RACE reads with MiXCR, one entry per CDR3 protein. The sample contains over 450,000 distinct CDR3 sequences, approximately 12% of which appear only once. The sample consisted of blood, either unsorted or a sorted T cell fraction (not recorded which). These receptors were taken from a male donor with ankylosing spondylitis. Both conserved end residues are trimmed from each CDR3. The D gene is left open where the match is weak. Clone size is given for some rows only: seen once, a few or many times, or a class if the clone is expanded.

>.|TRBV7-9|few|TRBJ2-5
ASSSVRSVKTQY
>.|TRBV29-1|few|TRBJ2-3
SLLTITDTQY
>TRBD2|TRBV29-1|many|TRBJ2-1
SVSWTSKGGEQF
>TRBD1|TRBV7-2|.|TRBJ2-7
ASSLRTGYYEQY
>.|TRBV4-1|many|TRBJ1-3
ASSQGTGHSGNTIY
>.|TRBV14|.|TRBJ2-1
ASRPKLSYNEQF
>TRBD2|TRBV20-1|.|TRBJ2-5
SAREGLAAETQY
>.|TRBV20-1|.|TRBJ2-5
SATAVQETQY
>.|TRBV12-3/TRBV12-4|.|TRBJ1-4
ASSTGGWNEKLF
>.|TRBV21-1|.|TRBJ1-1
ASSTRTEAF
>TRBD1|TRBV24-1|many|TRBJ2-7
ATSDFGTGSYEQY
>.|TRBV6-1|.|TRBJ2-3
ASSEVQTGLAQY
>.|TRBV3-1|few|TRBJ2-1
ASSQDPRGGQF
>.|TRBV5-8|.|TRBJ2-7
ASSFGTPAYEQY
>.|TRBV3-1|many|TRBJ2-2
ASSQDAVTGELF